These T cell receptor beta chains were read from a single sample in a study of tumor and adjacent non-tumor tissue in lung cancer. Using its own MiXCR run on the multiplex PCR reads, TCRdb lists one record per CDR3 protein. The table lists some 77,000 distinct CDR3 sequences, roughly 70% of them singletons. The sequenced material came from lung tumor tissue. These receptor sequences come from a woman between 65 and 79 years old with non-small cell lung cancer. The CDR3 runs from the conserved cysteine through the conserved F or W. D genes are given only for firm matches. Clone size, where shown, is once, few, many, or a class for clones that have expanded.

cdr3_nt | cdr3_aa | clone_size | v_call | d_call | j_call
TGTGCCAACAGCTTCGAGACAGGGAGGTCGGGCAATGAGCAGTTCTTC | CANSFETGRSGNEQFF | NA | TRBV7-8 | NA | TRBJ2-1
TGTGCCAGCAGGACAGGACTAGCGGGAGAGACGGGCACAGATACGCATTATTTT | CASRTGLAGETGTDTHYF | NA | TRBV12-3/TRBV12-4 | TRBD2 | TRBJ2-3
TGTGCCAGCAGGGCGCAGAGCCTCGGGAATCAGTCCCAGCATTTT | CASRAQSLGNQSQHF | once | TRBV12-3/TRBV12-4 | NA | TRBJ1-5
TGTGCCAGCAGTACAGGGACAGTGGGCGGCAATTACGAGCATTACTTC | CASSTGTVGGNYEHYF | NA | TRBV6-5 | TRBD1 | TRBJ2-7
TGCAGCACACCTATGGGTTCCGCAGATACGCAGTATTTT | CSTPMGSADTQYF | once | TRBV29-1 | NA | TRBJ2-3
TGCAGTGGGTCCGACATGGAGAGGGGTTTTGGGACTGAAGCTTTCTTT | CSGSDMERGFGTEAFF | NA | TRBV29-1 | NA | TRBJ1-1
TGCGCCAGCAGCTTGGTTCCGGAGATGAACACTGAAGCTATCTTT | CASSLVPEMNTEAIF | NA | TRBV5-1 | NA | TRBJ1-1
TGTGCCAGCAGCCATGACAGGGGGAATGAAGCTGTCTTT | CASSHDRGNEAVF | NA | TRBV4-2 | TRBD1 | TRBJ1-1
TGTGCCAGCAGCCACCAACGGGGCAGCACAGATAGGCGGTATTTT | CASSHQRGSTDRRYF | NA | TRBV11-3 | NA | TRBJ2-3
TGTGCCAGCAGTCGTTCGGGACTTGACTATGGCTACACCTTC | CASSRSGLDYGYTF | once | TRBV11-1 | NA | TRBJ1-2
TGTGCCAGCAGCCTAGCGGGAAGGGATACGCAGTATTTT | CASSLAGRDTQYF | few | TRBV6-5 | TRBD2 | TRBJ2-3
TGTAGCGTTGAGTCAGGGGCCGGTGGCTACGCCTTC | CSVESGAGGYAF | NA | TRBV29-1 | NA | TRBJ1-2
TGTATCAGCGCCCCCCCTGGGGCCAACGTCCTGACTTTC | CISAPPGANVLTF | NA | TRBV6-6 | NA | TRBJ2-6
TGCAGCGTTGGATCAGGGGCCTGTGGCTACACCTTC | CSVGSGACGYTF | NA | TRBV29-1 | NA | TRBJ1-2
TGCGCCAGCAGTTTAGAGCTAGCGGGAGGGTCCTACAATGAGCAGTTCTTC | CASSLELAGGSYNEQFF | NA | TRBV11-1 | TRBD2 | TRBJ2-1
TGTGCCAGCAGTGAAGCCGGTAGCGACTATGATCAGTACTTC | CASSEAGSDYDQYF | once | TRBV6-1 | NA | TRBJ2-7
TGTGCCGGCGGGACTAGCGGGAGCTACGAGCAGTACTTC | CAGGTSGSYEQYF | many | TRBV28 | TRBD2 | TRBJ2-7
TGCGCCATCAGCCTCCAGTCAGGGAGCTACAATGAGCAGTTCTTC | CAISLQSGSYNEQFF | NA | TRBV4-1 | NA | TRBJ2-1
TGTGCCGGCAGCCAAGGCCGTGTGGCTAGCAACTATGGCTACACCTTC | CAGSQGRVASNYGYTF | NA | TRBV4-2 | NA | TRBJ1-2
TGCGCCAGCAGAGAACTACAGGGGGGTGAGCAGTTCTTC | CASRELQGGEQFF | many | TRBV10-2 | TRBD1 | TRBJ2-1
TGTGCCAGCAATGGTTTCGGGACTAGCTTTAGTATCGGGGAGCTGTTTTTT | CASNGFGTSFSIGELFF | NA | TRBV28 | TRBD2 | TRBJ2-2
TGTGCCAGCGTCTTGGGCGCGGGAACAGCTATGAACACTGAAGCTTTCTTT | CASVLGAGTAMNTEAFF | NA | TRBV13 | NA | TRBJ1-1
TGTGCCAGCAGTTCGGGACAGGGGGCCCCCTCCTACGAACAGTACTTC | CASSSGQGAPSYEQYF | NA | TRBV11-3 | TRBD1 | TRBJ2-7
TGTGCCAGCAGTCCCACTAGGGCGGGGCAGTTCTTC | CASSPTRAGQFF | NA | TRBV28 | NA | TRBJ2-1
TGTGCCAGCAGCCTTCAGGGCAGTCGGAATCAGCCCCAGCATTTT | CASSLQGSRNQPQHF | NA | TRBV11-2 | NA | TRBJ1-5
TGTGCCAGCAGTTCAGATGAAACAGGGGGCACCGGGGAGCTGTTTTTT | CASSSDETGGTGELFF | many | TRBV28 | TRBD1 | TRBJ2-2